Reported below is one T cell receptor (beta chain). Germline V gene sequence: CDR1 SGHKS, CDR2 YYEKEE (reference sequence). There are 16 residues in the CDR3. The ends lost 0 bases at V and 5 bases at J; junction bases unmatched: 8. Measured with immunoSEQ multiplex PCR; TCRdb has only the in-frame clones, and not every one. Of around 78,000 clones listed, 85% to 90% are singletons. This specimen comes from a study of blood T cell repertoires in COVID-19. This TCR was sampled from a man in his 70s with active or convalescent COVID-19. The chain uses TRBV5-5 and TRBJ1-1, with 9 bases aligning to TRBD1. Sample: peripheral blood. In DNA form, the CDR3 reads TGTGCCAGCAGCTTGGGGTTAGGGGACAGGGTAACTGAAGCTTTCTTT. This encodes CASSLGLGDRVTEAFF.